This T cell receptor (beta chain) came from a study of T cell responses to AZD1222 COVID-19 vaccine (dated by TCRdb to the early 2020s). Regarding the study in general: A total of just over 230 trial participants underwent TCR sequencing, of whom approximately 210 received two doses of AZD1222 and 26 received two doses of the MenACWY control vaccine. Enrollment into the trials was organized by age into subgroups of 18-55, 56-69 and 70-plus years, and those subgroups contained roughly 150, 30 and 60 TCR-sequenced participants, respectively. Findings and caveats that apply to the study as a whole: In the small 56-69-year group, the increase in depth fell short of significance, most likely because of low power. The whole spike protein was spanned by vaccine-associated CD4 TCRs, and dominant responses were seen in regions 160-218 and 743-854. Nearly half of unique spike-specific TCRs reportedly recognized epitopes outside regions mutated in the B.1.351 and B.1.1.7 variants. After two AZD1222 doses, both the breadth and the depth of spike-specific TCRs were significantly higher than at day 0 and than in MenACWY recipients. No day 14 peak-response samples were available, so repertoires were characterized only after the peak T cell response. Only five to seven AZD1222 recipients were SARS-CoV-2 seropositive at baseline, limiting conclusions about previously exposed vaccinees. Participants were mostly white British and included more females than males, and it was suggested by the authors that clonal diversity may have been underestimated.

The CDR3 regions of human TCRbeta chains were analyzed by immunosequencing. Per the authors' processing: TCRs in the repertoires were compared against a reference library of SARS-CoV-2-specific TCRs that had been generated with the MIRA antigen-specificity platform. Breadth was defined as the fraction of unique TCRs that were SARS-CoV-2-associated, and depth was defined as the fraction of total T cells that were SARS-CoV-2-associated. Using the MIRA data, every spike-specific TCR was mapped to the spike region that the TCR reacted to and assigned to either a CD4 or a CD8 class. Log10-transformed breadth and depth values were compared by one-way ANOVA with Sidak's multiple comparisons tests. This immuneACCESS table, as held by TCRdb, lists in-frame sequences with V and J called but not all clones. Of the missing ones, under half trace to an unresolved V gene in checked studies; the others have no known cause. V and J calls and clone size come straight from that table; D and trimming were deduced from the DNA. This sample is represented by 75,000 to 95,000 clones; more than 70% of them were singletons. 10% of the sample comes from the top ten.

As regards this clone: Its specific antigen is unknown. No per-base quality is available; no much larger clone lies one base away.

Trimming removed 1 base from V and 5 bases from J, leaving 10 bases between the germline ends. According to the germline V gene (reference sequence), CDR1 reads SEHNR and CDR2 reads FQNEAQ. Measured from the cysteine to the phenylalanine, the CDR3 is 14 residues long. This entry keeps only the CDR3 DNA: 42 bases, framed from base 1. Per the publication, the time point label means: about 28 days (+/-7) after the second vaccine dose. The intended sense of this specimen's treatment or condition label: meningococcal conjugate vaccine given as trial control. Vaccinee samples came from UK trials COV001 and COV002, including a single-blind randomized controlled phase 2/3 trial of AZD1222 (ChAdOx1 nCoV-19) in healthy adults. For TCRbeta chain sequencing, PBMC samples were collected from trial participants at day 0 and at day 28 after the second dose.

The sequence derives from an adult who received the MenACWY meningococcal vaccine as a control. This specimen consisted of peripheral blood, obtained 28 days after the second dose of the MenACWY control vaccine. The chain is made from TRBV7-9 and TRBJ2-3, with no confidently assigned D gene. The DNA reads as follows: TGTGCCAGCAGCTTAGAAAGCAGCCAAGATACGCAGTATTTT. Translation gives CASSLESSQDTQYF.